Listed here is a single TCR beta chain. Its antigen remains unknown. This sample was included in a study of response to subunit inactivated influenza vaccine. Germline V gives CDR1 ENHRY, CDR2 SYGVKD. The V and J ends lost 0 bases and 6 bases respectively, with 8 bases between them. The CDR3 totals 14 residues. Study-wide results and caveats: New T cells are recruited in small numbers by each seasonal influenza vaccination, according to the authors' suggestion.

MiXCR, run by TCRdb on the RT-PCR reads, gives a single entry per CDR3 protein. The sample lists some 850,000 distinct CDR3 sequences, about a fifth occurring once. Here the sequenced sample was PBMCs from blood, taken more than 4 days after vaccination. The J gene is TRBJ2-2, the V gene TRBV10-3, with a possible D match to TRBD2 (5 bases). The TCR originated in a man aged 50 or older who received an inactivated influenza vaccine. The CDR3 sequence is CAISESTDSGELFF. The CDR3 nucleotides read TGTGCCATCAGTGAGTCGACGGACTCCGGGGAGCTGTTTTTT.